This T cell receptor beta chain was identified in a study of blood T cell repertoires in COVID-19. Study in general: Samples taken during acute and convalescent COVID-19 were collected in the United States, Italy and Spain. Sources were T cells, B-cell-depleted T cells, or PBMCs; the material itself was cDNA or gDNA.

Authors' methods: Quantification of nucleated cells was approximated via reference gene primer amplification. Method: immunoSEQ multiplex PCR; TCRdb's copy keeps in-frame clones and lacks some. The DNA gave D and trimming, while V, J and clone size come from that table. In the table there are about 200,000 clones, 80% to 90% of which are singletons. Trimming cost V 7 bases and J 0 bases, with 12 bases left between them. This CDR3 region has 15 residues. Germline CDR1 is SEHNR and CDR2 is FQNEAQ (reference sequence). This clonotype originated in a woman between 70 and 85 years old with acute or convalescent COVID-19. The sample was peripheral blood. The chain is built from TRBV7-9 and TRBJ2-2, with a possible D match to TRBD1 (5 bases). The DNA for the CDR3 is TGTGCCAGCACCCCAGGGATCTCGAACACCGGGGAGCTGTTTTTT. Protein sequence: CASTPGISNTGELFF.